These 18 T cell receptor beta chains originate from one sample sequenced in a study of blood T cell repertoires in COVID-19. TCRdb keeps only in-frame clones here, not all; method: immunoSEQ multiplex PCR. The profile covers 180,000 or so clones, with roughly 82% appearing a single time and more than 7.5% taken by the ten largest. Sample: peripheral blood. The receptors derive from an older woman with acute or convalescent COVID-19.

This chain links TRBV3-1 (or the pseudogene TRBV3-2) with TRBJ1-3; D call uncertain. The length of the CDR3 is 13 residues. CDR1 is LGHDT, CDR2 YNNKEL, per germline (reference sequence). The V end lost 4 bases, the J end lost 9 bases, and 13 bases lay between the germline ends. The CDR3 sequence: CASSLRTAGTIYF. CDR3 nucleotide sequence: TGTGCCAGCAGCCTTAGGACCGCGGGCACCATATATTTT.

In this sample, this clone turned up once. V usage is TRBV7-2 and J usage is TRBJ2-6; perhaps TRBD2 as D (5 bases). This CDR3 comprises 13 residues. Germline V gene lookup returns CDR1 SGHTA and CDR2 FQGNSA. V was cut by 6 bases and J by 9 bases, with 12 bases left in between. The CDR3 is CASSPNEGNVLTF. The CDR3 DNA is TGTGCCAGCAGTCCCAATGAGGGCAACGTCCTGACTTTC.

The chain has TRBV5-4 and TRBJ1-1; no clear D gene. The ends were cut back, 0 bases at V and 7 bases at J, with 16 bases in the middle. The CDR3 covers 15 residues. Germline assignment: CDR1 SGHNT and CDR2 YYREEE (reference sequence). The CDR3 loop reads CASSLALGEISEAFF. CDR3 DNA sequence: TGTGCCAGCAGCTTGGCCTTGGGCGAGATTAGTGAAGCTTTCTTT.

The chain couples TRBV15 to TRBJ2-7; D may be TRBD1 (6 bases). V lost 0 bases and J lost 7, with 13 bases in between. CDR3 length: 14 amino acids. Germline-derived CDR1 and CDR2 are LNHNV and YYDKDF (reference sequence). Here the CDR3 DNA reads TGTGCCACCAGCAGAGATGTCCGAGGGGGAGAGCAGTACTTC. The encoded protein is CATSRDVRGGEQYF.

V and J are TRBV5-6 and TRBJ2-1, with 7 bases aligning to TRBD1. J lost 4 bases, V lost 7 bases, and 5 bases had no gene match. The CDR3 sequence is 13 residues long. Germline lookup yields CDR1 SGHDT and CDR2 YYEEEE. The CDR3 nucleotides are TGTGCCAGCTGGGACAGAGAGTACAATGAGCAGTTCTTC. It is translated as CASWDREYNEQFF.

The rearrangement joins TRBV5-1 to TRBJ2-1; weak D call: TRBD2 (5 bases). The CDR3 spans 16 residues. The germline V gene has CDR1 SGHRS and CDR2 YFSETQ. Trimming removed 1 base from V and 4 bases from J, with 15 bases in between. In DNA form, the CDR3 reads TGCGCCAGCAGCTTGAGTCCCCCAGCGGTGTACAATGAGCAGTTCTTC. Amino acid sequence: CASSLSPPAVYNEQFF.

The chain has TRBV19 and TRBJ2-1, with TRBD2 identical over 10 bases. The length of the CDR3 is 14 residues. Trimming removed 7 bases from V and 5 bases from J; junction bases left unmatched: 5. The germline gives CDR1 LNHDA, CDR2 SQIVND (reference sequence). The CDR3 here is CASKGLATDNEQFF. The CDR3 DNA sequence: TGTGCCAGTAAGGGACTAGCGACAGACAATGAGCAGTTCTTC.

This clone was observed a handful of times. The chain recombines TRBV14 with TRBJ1-2, with TRBD1 matching 9 bases. The V segment lost 2 bases and the J segment 8 bases; nucleotides outside the gene matches: 9. From germline, CDR1 is SGHDN and CDR2 FVKESK. The CDR3 runs to 15 residues. CDR3 nucleotides: TGTGCCAGCAGCCAATCGAGGACAGGGGCTATCGGCTACACCTTC. Translation: CASSQSRTGAIGYTF.

Note on this clone: One end of the junction is discordant with germline, which a read error may explain. This chain links TRBV5-1 with TRBJ2-1; 10 bases are a match to TRBD2. The CDR3 extends over 15 amino acids. Germline CDR1 reads SGHRS; CDR2 reads YFSETQ. CDR3 protein: CASTLELAGTDEQFF. The CDR3 bases are TGCGCCAGCACCTTGGAACTAGCGGGAACGGATGAGCAGTTCTTC. Variable domain in full (rest from reference TRBV5-1 and TRBJ2-1): KAGVTQTPRYLIKTRGQQVTLSCSPISGHRSVSWYQQTPGQGLQFLFEYFSETQRNKGNFPGRFSGRQFSNSRSEMNVSTLELGDSALYLCASTLELAGTDEQFFGPGTRLTVL.

The V gene is TRBV14, the J gene TRBJ2-1, with D possibly matching TRBD1 (6 bases). Germline V gene data show CDR1 as SGHDN and CDR2 as FVKESK. Trimming took off 1 base at V and 0 bases at J, with 13 bases between the two ends. This CDR3 is built from 17 residues. DNA of the CDR3: TGTGCCAGCAGCCAAGTACAGGGCCCGAGCTCCTACAATGAGCAGTTCTTC. Protein product: CASSQVQGPSSYNEQFF.

DNA of the CDR3: TGTGCCAGCAGCCGACAGGGGTTTGCCAATCAGCCCCAGCATTTT. Protein product: CASSRQGFANQPQHF. V and J are TRBV6-2 or TRBV6-3 and TRBJ1-5, with 8 bases that match TRBD1. The CDR3 contains 15 residues. With V trimmed by 6 bases and J by 3 bases, 7 bases remained unmatched. Germline V gene sequence: CDR1 MNHEY, CDR2 SVGEGT.

The chain carries TRBV5-1 and TRBJ2-2; D gene uncertain. Germline CDR1 reads SGHRS; CDR2 reads YFSETQ. The CDR3 loop spans 16 amino acids. V lost 0 bases, J lost 6 bases, and 15 bases lay in between. CDR3 sequence reads: CASSLAEHLGAGELFF. The CDR3 DNA reads TGCGCCAGCAGCTTGGCCGAGCATCTAGGTGCCGGGGAGCTGTTTTTT.

V gene TRBV30 combines with J gene TRBJ1-1, with 8 bases fitting TRBD1. CDR3 length equals 13 residues. Germline CDR1 GTSNPN, CDR2 SVGIG (reference sequence). V lost 2 bases to trimming and J lost 5 bases; unmatched junction nucleotides: 4. The CDR3 sequence: CAWSSDRGTEAFF. The CDR3 bases are TGTGCCTGGAGTAGTGACAGGGGTACTGAAGCTTTCTTT.

V and J are TRBV28 and TRBJ1-6; D is unclear. With 5 bases removed from V and 1 base from J, the gap between germline ends came to 12 bases. The CDR3 has 16 residues. Germline CDR1 and CDR2: MDHEN and SYDVKM. CDR3 residues: CASSPIGVSYNSPLHF. The CDR3 DNA reads TGTGCCAGCAGTCCCATCGGGGTTTCCTATAATTCACCCCTCCACTTT.

The gene calls are TRBV6-2 or TRBV6-3 and TRBJ2-3; tentatively, D is TRBD2 (5 bases). This CDR3 contains 14 residues. The V end was cut by 6 bases, the J end by 1 base, with 11 bases between. Germline loops: CDR1 MNHEY, CDR2 SVGEGT. The CDR3 DNA follows: TGTGCCAGCAGCCTAAATAGCGGCACAGATACGCAGTATTTT. It yields the protein CASSLNSGTDTQYF.

The chain links TRBV9 to TRBJ2-1, with a weak D call TRBD2 (6 bases). This CDR3 spans 15 amino acids. CDR1 is SGDLS, CDR2 YYNGEE, per germline. The V end lost 0 bases, the J end lost 0 bases, and 7 bases lay between the germline ends. This CDR3 is CASSVGRGSYNEQFF. The CDR3 nucleotides are TGTGCCAGCAGCGTAGGGCGGGGCTCCTACAATGAGCAGTTCTTC.

This sequence joins TRBV6-2 or TRBV6-3 and TRBJ1-1; TRBD1 matches 7 bases. This CDR3 region has 12 residues. Trimming took 5 bases from V and 7 from J; bases not matched to a gene: 4. Germline assignment: CDR1 MNHEY and CDR2 SVGEGT. CDR3 region: CASSETGFEAFF. CDR3 DNA sequence: TGTGCCAGCAGTGAGACAGGGTTTGAAGCTTTCTTT.

This clone appeared once. The CDR3, as DNA: TGTGCCAGTAGCTTCCAACAGGGAAACCAGCCCCAGCATTTT. As protein: CASSFQQGNQPQHF. The J gene is TRBJ1-5, the V gene TRBV19; D perhaps matches TRBD1 (6 bases). CDR1 and CDR2 (germline): LNHDA, SQIVND (reference sequence). V lost 6 bases, J lost 7 bases, and 16 bases lay in between. CDR3 length: 14 residues.